The next 21 T cell receptor beta chains were all read from a single sample in a study of response to subunit inactivated influenza vaccine. TCRdb fed the RT-PCR reads into MiXCR, producing one record per CDR3 protein. Seen here are 650,000 to 800,000 distinct CDR3 sequences, roughly 20% observed once, and the top ten hold roughly 11%. The input for sequencing was PBMCs from blood, taken 5 days after vaccination. These receptors were collected from a man between 50 and 59 years old who received an inactivated influenza vaccine.

The chain joins TRBV5-1 to TRBJ1-6; 7 bases line up with TRBD1. The CDR3 covers 15 residues. With V trimmed by 0 bases and J by 7 bases, 4 bases remained unmatched. Germline V CDR1 and CDR2: SGHRS, YFSETQ. CDR3: CASSLGGTENSPLHF. The CDR3 DNA is TGCGCCAGCAGCTTGGGCGGGACAGAGAATTCACCCCTCCACTTT.

The CDR3 DNA is TGCAGTGCTAACGGGAGGGTGGATGAGACCCAGTACTTC. This gives the protein CSANGRVDETQYF. The chain carries TRBV20-1 and TRBJ2-5; 8 bases align to TRBD2. Germline CDR1 DFQATT, CDR2 SNEGSKA (reference sequence). The V segment lost 4 bases and the J segment 5 bases; nucleotides outside the gene matches: 6. The CDR3 spans 13 residues.

This clonotype was observed a handful of times. The chain recombines TRBV12-3 or TRBV12-4 with TRBJ1-1, with D possibly being TRBD1 (6 bases). The CDR3 is made up of 15 amino acids. V was trimmed by 3 bases and J by 0 bases, leaving 11 bases between them. CDR3 nucleotide sequence: TGTGCCAGCAGTTTGCAGGGGTGGGTGAACACTGAAGCTTTCTTT. As protein: CASSLQGWVNTEAFF.

There are a few counts of this clonotype. This rearrangement joins TRBV6-1 to TRBJ1-1; D is unclear. V gave up 10 bases and J gave up 11 bases, with 29 bases separating them. This CDR3 is built from 15 residues. Per germline, CDR1 MNHNS and CDR2 SASEGT. The CDR3 here is CATTSIGISGVGAFF. DNA of the CDR3: TGTGCCACTACCTCAATCGGGATATCGGGTGTGGGGGCTTTCTTT.

This chain connects TRBV21-1 to TRBJ2-7; the table gives TRBD2 as D, unverified against the DNA. TRBV21-1 is recorded as a pseudogene. This CDR3 spans 17 amino acids. CDR3 coding DNA: TGTGCCAGCACCATTGACCTCGAAGGGCCGAGCTCCTACGAGCAGTACTTC. Translated: CASTIDLEGPSSYEQYF.

V is TRBV12-3 or TRBV12-4 and J is TRBJ2-1, with TRBD2 as a possible D gene (5 bases). The CDR3 runs to 13 residues. The V and J ends lost 1 base and 9 bases respectively, with 10 bases between them. The CDR3 bases are TGTGCCAGCAGTTTAGAATTCGGAGGTGAGCAGTTCTTC. Protein: CASSLEFGGEQFF.

Ten or more counts support this clonotype. V is TRBV6-1 and J is TRBJ2-1, with 11 bases lining up with TRBD2. The CDR3 runs 16 residues. Germline CDR1 is MNHNS and CDR2 is SASEGT. V trimming: 6 bases; J trimming: 1 base; junction bases outside the gene matches: 5. The CDR3 region is CASSRLAGRSYNEQFF. The CDR3 DNA reads TGTGCCAGCAGCCGACTAGCGGGGAGGTCCTACAATGAGCAGTTCTTC.

The CDR3 protein is CASSLYPRGEETQYF. The CDR3 coding sequence is TGTGCCAGCAGCTTATACCCTCGGGGAGAAGAGACCCAGTACTTC. The rearrangement joins TRBV11-2 to TRBJ2-5, with D perhaps TRBD2 (5 bases). Trimming pared 2 bases from V and 3 bases from J, leaving 13 bases between. This CDR3 comprises 15 residues. Germline V lookup: CDR1 SGHAT, CDR2 FQNNGV.

The chain employs TRBV10-3 and TRBJ2-1; the D call may be TRBD1 or TRBD2 (6 bases each). Germline values: CDR1 ENHRY, CDR2 SYGVKD. This CDR3 contains 16 residues. Trimming cost V 6 bases and J 2 bases, with 17 bases left between them. The CDR3 coding sequence is TGTGCCATCAGAAACGGAGGGACAATAGCCTACAATGAGCAGTTCTTC. It yields the protein CAIRNGGTIAYNEQFF.

The V gene is TRBV27, the J gene TRBJ2-3; TRBD1 agrees at 12 bases. Germline CDR1 and CDR2: MNHEY and SMNVEV (reference sequence). The CDR3 is made up of 15 amino acids. With V trimmed by 5 bases and J by 5 bases, 5 bases remained unmatched. In DNA, the CDR3 is TGTGCCAGCAGTATGGGGACAGGGGGCTTAGATACGCAGTATTTT. Its protein product is CASSMGTGGLDTQYF.

The table lists this clonotype with many counts. This chain uses TRBV12-3 or TRBV12-4 with TRBJ2-1; D may be TRBD2 (5 bases). V was trimmed by 3 bases and J by 9 bases, leaving 12 bases between them. The CDR3 extends over 13 amino acids. The CDR3: CASSFRLAPEQFF. The CDR3 nucleotides read TGTGCCAGCAGTTTCCGCCTAGCCCCTGAGCAGTTCTTC.

Ten or more counts support this clonotype. V is TRBV12-3 or TRBV12-4 and J is TRBJ2-1, with 7 bases lining up with TRBD1. The CDR3 sequence is 12 residues long. The V segment lost 5 bases and the J segment 11 bases; nucleotides outside the gene matches: 6. In nucleotides, the CDR3 is TGTGCCAGCAGTCTTACAGGGGCCCAGCAGTTCTTC. Translated, it gives CASSLTGAQQFF.

This clonotype showed up many times. The rearrangement links TRBV7-3 to TRBJ2-3; 7 bases agree with TRBD1. CDR1 and CDR2 from the germline V gene are SGHTA and FQGTGA. The V gene end was trimmed by 5 bases and the J gene end by 6 bases; junction bases not matched to a gene: 5. This CDR3 comprises 13 residues. CDR3 nucleotide sequence: TGTGCCAGCAGCCTAGACAGGGTGGATACGCAGTATTTT. This sequence encodes CASSLDRVDTQYF.

This clonotype was recorded at least ten times. This chain connects TRBV28 to TRBJ2-6; D remains ambiguous. This CDR3 contains 12 residues. Trimming pared 6 bases from V and 12 bases from J, leaving 12 bases between. Germline V gene lookup returns CDR1 MDHEN and CDR2 SYDVKM. The CDR3 spells CASSVPEGVLTF. The CDR3 DNA is TGTGCCAGCAGCGTCCCTGAAGGCGTCCTGACTTTC.

This clonotype was observed a handful of times. The genes are TRBV24-1 and TRBJ2-1; possibly TRBD1 for D (5 bases). The CDR3 has 15 amino acids. Germline CDR1 is KGHDR and CDR2 is SFDVKD. The V gene lost 1 base and the J gene lost 5 bases, with 11 bases spanning the gap. This CDR3 reads CATSDLYRSDNEQFF. The CDR3 bases are TGTGCCACCAGTGATTTATACAGGTCGGACAATGAGCAGTTCTTC.

This clonotype was found many times. The chain recombines TRBV5-1 with TRBJ2-2, with 9 nucleotides matching TRBD1. There are 16 residues in the CDR3. Germline V gene lookup returns CDR1 SGHRS and CDR2 YFSETQ. J lost 5 bases, V lost 0 bases, and 5 bases had no gene match. In DNA form, the CDR3 reads TGCGCCAGCAGCTTGGGCCCGGGACAGGGAACCGGGGAGCTGTTTTTT. It yields the protein CASSLGPGQGTGELFF.

This chain uses TRBV5-1 with TRBJ2-7; TRBD1 agrees at 9 bases. V gave up 2 bases and J gave up 3 bases; unmatched junction bases: 6. This CDR3 contains 15 residues. Germline CDR1 reads SGHRS; CDR2 reads YFSETQ. The CDR3 protein is CASSLGGQGLYEQYF. DNA for the CDR3: TGCGCCAGCAGCTTAGGGGGACAGGGACTCTACGAGCAGTACTTC.

The chain carries TRBV20-1 and TRBJ1-2, with a tentative D call TRBD1 (5 bases). The V and J ends lost 0 bases and 3 bases respectively, with 8 bases between them. Germline assignment: CDR1 DFQATT and CDR2 SNEGSKA (reference sequence). The CDR3 length is 13 residues. The chain's CDR3 is CSARDWGYYGYTF. In nucleotides, the CDR3 is TGCAGTGCTAGAGATTGGGGCTACTATGGCTACACCTTC.

This clonotype has more than one count but fewer than ten. The gene calls are TRBV12-3 or TRBV12-4 and TRBJ1-2; D is undetermined. Trimming pared 3 bases from V and 2 bases from J, leaving 13 bases between. CDR3 length: 15 residues. The CDR3 protein is CASSFLVAANYGYTF. The CDR3 coding sequence is TGTGCCAGCAGTTTTCTTGTTGCGGCCAACTATGGCTACACCTTC.

The rearrangement links TRBV7-8 to TRBJ2-1; TRBD2 matches at 14 bases. The CDR3 totals 15 residues. J was trimmed by 9 bases and V by 4 bases; bases with no gene match: 5. Per germline, CDR1 SGHVS and CDR2 FQNEAQ. CDR3 in DNA: TGTGCCAGCAGCTGGACTAGCGGGGGGCCCAGTGAGCAGTTCTTC. This translates into CASSWTSGGPSEQFF.

This clonotype occurred a few times. V usage is TRBV12-3 or TRBV12-4 and J usage is TRBJ2-7; tentatively, D is TRBD1 or TRBD2 (5 bases each). The CDR3 has 15 residues. Trimming pared 2 bases from V and 2 bases from J, leaving 13 bases between. The CDR3 bases are TGTGCCAGCAGTTTAACTGGCAGGGAGCCCTACGAGCAGTACTTC. Translated: CASSLTGREPYEQYF.